This T cell receptor (beta chain) is from a study of blood T cell repertoires in COVID-19. Per germline, CDR1 SEHNR and CDR2 FQNEAQ (reference sequence). CDR3 length: 16 residues. The trim removed 1 base at V and 6 bases at J, leaving 9 bases unmatched. Clones were sequenced by immunoSEQ multiplex PCR, and TCRdb holds only the in-frame ones, with some missing. This table holds 150,000 to 200,000 clones, around 85% found once. The source material was peripheral blood. This sequence was found in a man in his 70s with active or convalescent COVID-19. The chain has TRBV7-9 and TRBJ1-5; 7 bases align to TRBD1. The chain's CDR3 is CASSLGQGAGAQPQHF. The CDR3 DNA reads as TGTGCCAGCAGCTTAGGACAGGGTGCCGGTGCTCAGCCCCAGCATTTT.